Listed below are T cell receptor beta chains from one sample, sequenced in a study of T cells after yellow fever vaccination. TCRdb redid the calling of the 5' RACE reads with MiXCR, one entry per CDR3 protein. The sample consists of about 170,000 distinct CDR3 sequences, roughly 11% of them appearing once. This sample comprised CD8+ T cells sorted from PBMCs, obtained 15 days after the yellow fever booster vaccination. The origin of the receptors is a man aged 18 to 35 who received the YFV17D yellow fever vaccine. The CDR3 runs from the conserved cysteine through the conserved F or W. A D gene is named only where the DNA matches it firmly. Size values are once, few and many counts, or a class for expanded clones, and some rows have none.

D gene	clone size	V gene	J gene	CDR3 DNA	CDR3 protein
TRBD1	few	TRBV4-3	TRBJ2-7	TGCGCCAGCAGCCAGAGACAGGGTCCGTCCTACGAGCAGTACTTC	CASSQRQGPSYEQYF
TRBD2	.	TRBV7-9	TRBJ2-2	TGTGCCAGCAGCTTAGGGCTAGCGGGAGACTCATCGATTCTGTTTTTT	CASSLGLAGDSSILFF
.	few	TRBV7-2	TRBJ1-5	TGTGCCAGCAGCTTATATGGGGGGCCACAGCCCCAGCATTTT	CASSLYGGPQPQHF
.	few	TRBV12-3/TRBV12-4	TRBJ1-4	TGTGCCAGCAGTTTTCAGTTTGGGTATCCGGCTGAAAAACTGTTTTTT	CASSFQFGYPAEKLFF
.	few	TRBV11-2	TRBJ2-1	TGTGCCAGCAGCTTCGCCGATGAGCAGTTCTTC	CASSFADEQFF
TRBD2	few	TRBV29-1	TRBJ2-2	TGCAGCGTTGAACGAGCGGGGCATCCTCCCGGGGAGCTGTTTTTT	CSVERAGHPPGELFF
.	.	TRBV6-5	TRBJ2-1	TGTGCCAGCAGTTACGGTTCACCCTACAATGAGCAGTTCTTC	CASSYGSPYNEQFF
.	many	TRBV7-6	TRBJ2-7	TGTGCCAGCAGCTTAGAGACCGGATACGAGCAGTACTTC	CASSLETGYEQYF
TRBD2	few	TRBV5-5	TRBJ2-5	TGTGCCAGCAGCCAGCGGGGGGGGGAAGAGACCCAGTACTTC	CASSQRGGEETQYF
.	few	TRBV2	TRBJ2-1	TGTGCCAGCGTTCCGGGACGGAACAATGAGCAGTTCTTC	CASVPGRNNEQFF
TRBD2	.	TRBV4-2	TRBJ2-7	TGTGCCAGCAGCCAAGATCTAAGGCGGGGGGTGGGTGAGCAGTACTTC	CASSQDLRRGVGEQYF
TRBD1	.	TRBV4-2	TRBJ1-4	TGTGCCAGCAGCCAAGATCGAGTCAGGGGGGTTGACGAAAAACTGTTTTTT	CASSQDRVRGVDEKLFF
TRBD1	.	TRBV12-3/TRBV12-4	TRBJ1-2	TGTGCCAGCAGTCGCCGAGACAGGGATGGCTACACCTTC	CASSRRDRDGYTF
TRBD2	.	TRBV5-1	TRBJ2-3	TGCGCCAGCAGCTTGGCCGGTAGCGGGGCCCCTAAGCAGTATTTT	CASSLAGSGAPKQYF
.	.	TRBV7-9	TRBJ1-1	TGTGCAATCGAATCGACGGCCTATGCATTTGAAGCTTTCTTT	CAIESTAYAFEAFF
TRBD1	.	TRBV6-5	TRBJ1-2	TGTGCCAGCAGCAACTCGGGACAGGGGCTCTATGGCTACACCTTC	CASSNSGQGLYGYTF
.	.	TRBV29-1	TRBJ2-5	TGCAGCGTTGAAGAGGTCCCAGCGGAGACCCAGTACTTC	CSVEEVPAETQYF
.	few	TRBV19	TRBJ1-1	TGTGCCACCGCGGACTTCTTGAACACTGAAGCTTTCTTT	CATADFLNTEAFF
TRBD2	few	TRBV10-3	TRBJ2-1	TGTGCCATCAGTGAGCGGACTAGACCGTACAATGAGCAGTTCTTC	CAISERTRPYNEQFF
TRBD1	few	TRBV28	TRBJ2-1	TGTGCCAGCAGTCCCCTCACAGGGGGCAGTGACAATGAGCAGTTCTTC	CASSPLTGGSDNEQFF
TRBD1	few	TRBV11-2	TRBJ2-3	TGTGCCAGCAGACCCGGACAGGGAAACGAGGCAGATACGCAGTATTTT	CASRPGQGNEADTQYF
.	few	TRBV5-1	TRBJ2-3	TGCGCCAGCAGACCGGGGGTGGGACTGGCAGATACGCAGTATTTT	CASRPGVGLADTQYF
TRBD2	few	TRBV27	TRBJ2-3	TGTGCCAGCAGTTTAATAGCGGGGATCACAGATACGCAGTATTTT	CASSLIAGITDTQYF
.	many	TRBV7-2	TRBJ1-1	TGTGCCAGCAGCTTAGTGGGGTACAGGGTTAACACTGAAGCTTTCTTT	CASSLVGYRVNTEAFF
.	many	TRBV20-1	TRBJ1-5	TGCAGTGCTAGAGATCCGGGACGGAGCAATCAGCCCCAGCATTTT	CSARDPGRSNQPQHF
.	.	TRBV10-3	TRBJ2-3	TGTGCCATCGTTGGGGGTGACGGGACAGATACGCAGTATTTT	CAIVGGDGTDTQYF
.	many	TRBV2	TRBJ2-2	TGTGCCAGCAGTGATGCAGCCAGGTCGAACACCGGGGAGCTGTTTTTT	CASSDAARSNTGELFF
.	.	TRBV7-2	TRBJ2-3	TGTGCCAGCAGCTTAGTGGCTTGGCATGGCAGCACAGATACGCAGTATTTT	CASSLVAWHGSTDTQYF
.	many	TRBV29-1	TRBJ2-5	TGCAGCGTTGTATTGCGGGTGCGACGGGAGACCCAGTACTTC	CSVVLRVRRETQYF
.	.	TRBV7-2	TRBJ1-5	TGTGCCAGCAGCTTGAGGCAGGGCAATCAGCCCCAGCATTTT	CASSLRQGNQPQHF
TRBD2	.	TRBV10-3	TRBJ2-6	TGTGCCATCAGTGAGGGGCCAGCGGGGGACTCTGGGGCCAACGTCCTGACTTTC	CAISEGPAGDSGANVLTF
.	few	TRBV4-1	TRBJ1-2	TGCGCCAGCAGCCCCAACAGGGCCCCTAACTATGGCTACACCTTC	CASSPNRAPNYGYTF
.	many	TRBV12-3/TRBV12-4	TRBJ2-4	TGTGCCAGCTGTGACAGCCGGGGTGACATTCAGTACTTC	CASCDSRGDIQYF
TRBD2	.	TRBV7-2	TRBJ2-7	TGTGCCAGCAGCTCGAGGGAGGGGATAGTCGACGAGCAGTACTTC	CASSSREGIVDEQYF
.	few	TRBV4-2	TRBJ2-2	TGTGCCAGCAGCCAAGTATTGAACACCGGGGAGCTGTTTTTT	CASSQVLNTGELFF
.	few	TRBV19	TRBJ2-2	TGTGCCAGTACCGGAATTTTGGGCACCGGGGAGCTGTTTTTT	CASTGILGTGELFF
TRBD2	few	TRBV7-8	TRBJ2-1	TGTGCCAGCAGGCGACTAGCGGGGGGGTCCTACAATGAGCAGTTCTTC	CASRRLAGGSYNEQFF
.	many	TRBV7-9	TRBJ2-5	TGTGCCAGCAGCTCTCTAGCCGAGACCCAGTACTTC	CASSSLAETQYF
TRBD2	few	TRBV29-1	TRBJ2-1	TGCAGCGTTGTCGGTGCGACTAGCGGGGGTGAGCAGTTCTTC	CSVVGATSGGEQFF
.	.	TRBV4-1	TRBJ1-1	TGCGCCAGCAAGCGTGGTCAGGACACTGAAGCTTTCTTT	CASKRGQDTEAFF
TRBD2	many	TRBV13	TRBJ2-1	TGTGCCAGCAGCCCGGGGGGGGGATACAATGAGCAGTTCTTC	CASSPGGGYNEQFF
TRBD1	many	TRBV12-3/TRBV12-4	TRBJ2-7	TGTGCCAGCAGTTCGGGACAGCAAGCCTACGAGCAGTACTTC	CASSSGQQAYEQYF
.	few	TRBV3-1	TRBJ1-2	TGTGCCAGCAGCCAAGAGTTGAGAGTCTATGGCTACACCTTC	CASSQELRVYGYTF
.	few	TRBV7-9	TRBJ1-6	TGTGCCAGCAGGACAAGGATGGATTCACCCCTCCACTTT	CASRTRMDSPLHF
.	.	TRBV20-1	TRBJ1-1	TGCAGTGCTAGAGATGGGGTTTTGACTGAAGCTTTCTTT	CSARDGVLTEAFF
.	.	TRBV20-1	TRBJ1-1	TGCAGTGCTAGAGATTACCGGCTGAACACTGAAGCTTTCTTT	CSARDYRLNTEAFF
.	.	TRBV15	TRBJ2-1	TGTGCCACCAGCACCCCGTACAATGAGCAGTTCTTC	CATSTPYNEQFF
.	few	TRBV10-3	TRBJ2-7	TGTGCCATCAGGTCAGGGTACGAGCAGTACTTC	CAIRSGYEQYF
.	few	TRBV4-1	TRBJ1-2	TGCGCCAGCAGCCAAGAAGCGTCACTGAGCTACACCTTC	CASSQEASLSYTF
.	few	TRBV6-6	TRBJ2-5	TGTGCCAGCAGTTACTCGACCCTTTACCAAGAGACCCAGTACTTC	CASSYSTLYQETQYF
.	many	TRBV12-3/TRBV12-4	TRBJ2-3	TGTGCCAGCGCAAGTGGGGGTTCGTTTCGGAAGTATTTT	CASASGGSFRKYF
.	.	TRBV4-3	TRBJ1-4	TGCGCCAGCAGCCAGGGGGCAGGGAGGGATGAAAAACTGTTTTTT	CASSQGAGRDEKLFF
TRBD1	many	TRBV29-1	TRBJ2-3	TGCAGCGTTGGAGGGACAGGGGTCGCGGATACGCAGTATTTT	CSVGGTGVADTQYF